Shown below are 30 T cell receptor beta chains from a single sample sequenced in a study of blood T cell repertoires in COVID-19. TCRdb's copy holds only in-frame clones and misses some; the assay was immunoSEQ multiplex PCR. Of a few hundred thousand clones in the sample, 88% are singletons; the top ten hold almost 9.5%. Material: peripheral blood. These receptors were collected from a man aged 18-30 years with active or convalescent COVID-19.

The V and J genes are TRBV7-2 and TRBJ1-3; no clear D. Per the germline V gene, CDR1 is SGHTA and CDR2 is FQGNSA. Trimming took off 5 bases at V and 0 bases at J, with 14 bases between the two ends. This CDR3 spans 16 amino acids. Written as DNA, the CDR3 is TGTGCCAGCAGCCCCCGGGCGGGTCCCTCTGGAAACACCATATATTTT. It translates to CASSPRAGPSGNTIYF. Filled out from reference TRBV7-2 and TRBJ1-3, the complete variable domain reads GAGVSQSPSNKVTEKGKDVELRCDPISGHTALYWYRQSLGQGLEFLIYFQGNSAPDKSGLPSDRFSAERTGGSVSTLTIQRTQQEDSAVYLCASSPRAGPSGNTIYFGEGSWLTVV.

The V and J genes are TRBV7-9 and TRBJ2-7; 8 positions agree with TRBD1. The CDR3 length is 14 residues. Germline V gives CDR1 SEHNR, CDR2 FQNEAQ (reference sequence). The J segment lost 3 bases and the V segment lost 3 bases, leaving 4 bases of the junction unmatched. In DNA form, the CDR3 reads TGTGCCAGCAGCTTTGGCGGACAGGGCTACGAGCAGTACTTC. Protein: CASSFGGQGYEQYF.

The chain recombines TRBV5-1 with TRBJ2-6; D is unresolved. CDR3 length equals 16 residues. V lost 0 bases, J lost 0 bases, and 7 bases lay in between. From germline, CDR1 is SGHRS and CDR2 YFSETQ. The CDR3 nucleotides are TGCGCCAGCAGCTTGGCGGGTAACTCTGGGGCCAACGTCCTGACTTTC. Translated: CASSLAGNSGANVLTF.

The sample holds a few counts of this clone. The chain carries TRBV6-1 and TRBJ1-1; D remains unclear. The CDR3 length is 13 residues. Trimming left V 3 bases short and J 0 bases short, with 5 bases between. Germline values: CDR1 MNHNS, CDR2 SASEGT. CDR3 protein: CASSESVNTEAFF. In nucleotides, the CDR3 is TGTGCCAGCAGTGAGTCAGTGAACACTGAAGCTTTCTTT.

V gene TRBV12-3 or TRBV12-4 combines with J gene TRBJ1-3; no definite D call. This CDR3 has 13 amino acids. V shed 10 bases and J shed 0 bases, with 10 bases lying between them. Here the CDR3 DNA reads TGTGCCACCGACGGGAGCTCTGGAAACACCATATATTTT. Translating it yields CATDGSSGNTIYF.

CDR3 amino acids: CASSVDGTSGGKETQYF. The CDR3 DNA sequence: TGTGCCAGCAGCGTAGACGGGACTAGCGGGGGGAAAGAGACCCAGTACTTC. The V and J genes are TRBV9 and TRBJ2-5; TRBD2 matches at 15 bases. The ends lost 0 bases at V and 3 bases at J; junction bases unmatched: 3. The CDR3 runs to 17 residues. The germline V gene encodes CDR1 SGDLS and CDR2 YYNGEE.

V gene TRBV19 combines with J gene TRBJ1-6; the match to TRBD1 covers 11 bases. In germline, CDR1 is LNHDA, CDR2 SQIVND (reference sequence). This CDR3 comprises 16 residues. V dropped 6 bases and J dropped 7; count of bases not matched to a gene: 8. The CDR3 sequence: CASRYTGQGVNSPLHF. The CDR3 DNA follows: TGTGCCAGTAGATATACGGGACAGGGGGTAAATTCACCCCTCCACTTT.

The CDR3 region is CASSLVPGGSGNTIYF. The CDR3 DNA is TGTGCCAGCAGCTTAGTCCCCGGAGGGTCTGGAAACACCATATATTTT. The chain has TRBV7-9 and TRBJ1-3; D not resolved. Germline loops: CDR1 SEHNR, CDR2 FQNEAQ (reference sequence). The CDR3 has 16 residues. V lost 1 base and J lost 1, with 11 bases in between.

This chain uses TRBV7-9 with TRBJ2-5; no definite D call. Germline V gives CDR1 SEHNR, CDR2 FQNEAQ (reference sequence). Trimming cost V 1 base and J 5 bases, with 8 bases left between them. This CDR3 spans 13 amino acids. The CDR3 sequence: CASSLGNGETQYF. CDR3 bases: TGTGCCAGCAGCTTAGGAAACGGGGAGACCCAGTACTTC.

The J gene is TRBJ2-2, the V gene TRBV6-2 or TRBV6-3; 12 bases are shared with TRBD2. CDR1 is MNHEY and CDR2 is SVGEGT in the germline V gene. The CDR3 spans 16 residues. V lost 2 bases, J lost 5 bases, and 3 bases stayed unmatched. CDR3: CASSYPSGGVTGELFF. CDR3 coding DNA: TGTGCCAGCAGTTACCCTAGCGGGGGGGTAACCGGGGAGCTGTTTTTT.

The V and J genes are TRBV5-1 and TRBJ2-1, with TRBD2 identical over 7 bases. Trimming at V came to 3 bases and at J to 8 bases, leaving 8 bases not matched to a gene. Looked up from germline, CDR1 is SGHRS and CDR2 is YFSETQ. This CDR3 comprises 14 residues. The CDR3 is CASSYGGGMDEQFF. CDR3 bases: TGCGCCAGCAGCTACGGCGGGGGTATGGATGAGCAGTTCTTC.

Worth noting for this clone: The same CDR3 arises from other DNA sequences in this sample as well. The CDR3 region has the DNA TGTGCCAGCAGTCGGGGGGGCTGGGAAAAACTGTTTTTT. The encoded protein is CASSRGGWEKLFF. The chain employs TRBV12-3 or TRBV12-4 and TRBJ1-4, with a weak D call TRBD1 (6 bases). V lost 5 bases, J lost 8 bases, and 12 bases lay in between. The CDR3 extends over 13 amino acids.

The chain recombines TRBV6-5 with TRBJ2-6; no firm D call. V gave up 10 bases and J gave up 0 bases, with 13 bases separating them. Germline assignment: CDR1 MNHEY and CDR2 SVGAGI. The CDR3 extends over 15 amino acids. The CDR3 DNA follows: TGTGCCACCGGAAGACTGGACTCTGGGGCCAACGTCCTGACTTTC. Protein product: CATGRLDSGANVLTF.

The chain is built from TRBV5-1 and TRBJ1-1, with 7 bases lining up with TRBD1. This CDR3 comprises 14 residues. The germline V gene has CDR1 SGHRS and CDR2 YFSETQ. Germline trimming cut 1 base from V and 4 bases from J; bases unmatched to any gene: 4. CDR3 sequence: CASSLRQGPTEAFF. The CDR3 region has the DNA TGCGCCAGCAGCTTGCGACAGGGTCCCACTGAAGCTTTCTTT.

The chain is built from TRBV10-3 and TRBJ1-1, with 12 bases matching TRBD1. This CDR3 is 14 amino acids long. After removal of 6 bases from V and 5 bases from J, the junction contained 4 bases not matched to a gene. Germline CDR1 ENHRY, CDR2 SYGVKD. The CDR3 DNA reads TGTGCCATCAGGGGACAGGGGGCGCGGACTGAAGCTTTCTTT. This gives the protein CAIRGQGARTEAFF.

V usage is TRBV19 and J usage is TRBJ1-4, with 10 bases fitting TRBD1. This CDR3 is built from 17 residues. Germline-derived CDR1 and CDR2 are LNHDA and SQIVND (reference sequence). J was trimmed by 1 base and V by 6 bases; bases with no gene match: 8. Written as DNA, the CDR3 is TGTGCCAGTAGCCTCGGACAGGGGGTTTTAACTAATGAAAAACTGTTTTTT. Encoded protein: CASSLGQGVLTNEKLFF.

The chain uses TRBV6-5 and TRBJ2-7; possibly TRBD2 for D (7 bases). The CDR3 covers 13 residues. V was clipped by 8 bases and J by 6 bases, with 17 bases between them. The V gene's germline CDR1 is MNHEY and CDR2 SVGAGI. This CDR3 reads CASGRGFASEQYF. As DNA, the CDR3 is TGTGCCAGCGGGAGGGGGTTCGCCTCCGAGCAGTACTTC.

This chain joins TRBV9 and TRBJ2-1, with TRBD2 matching over 8 bases. This CDR3 spans 16 amino acids. V gave up 0 bases and J gave up 0 bases; unmatched junction bases: 2. CDR1 SGDLS and CDR2 YYNGEE come from the germline V gene. The CDR3 DNA is TGTGCCAGCAGCGTAGGCGGGGGGACCTCCTACAATGAGCAGTTCTTC. It translates to CASSVGGGTSYNEQFF.

This clone has more than one count but fewer than ten. In the same sample, other DNA sequences code for this CDR3. The chain has TRBV7-9 and TRBJ2-5; tentatively, D is TRBD2 (5 bases). The CDR3 runs 13 residues. Germline assignment: CDR1 SEHNR and CDR2 FQNEAQ (reference sequence). With 2 bases removed from V and 5 bases from J, the gap between germline ends came to 9 bases. CDR3 bases: TGTGCCAGCAGCTTACGAGGGTTGGAGACCCAGTACTTC. Residues: CASSLRGLETQYF.

This sequence joins TRBV5-1 and TRBJ1-1; the match to TRBD1 covers 7 bases. V shed 5 bases, J shed 4 bases, and the junction held 8 bases outside the gene matches. Germline-derived CDR1 and CDR2 are SGHRS and YFSETQ. The CDR3 has 14 amino acids. The DNA of the CDR3 is TGCGCCAGCAGTTTGACAGGGTCCGGCACTGAAGCTTTCTTT. Translation gives CASSLTGSGTEAFF. The variable domain in full, completed from reference TRBV5-1 and TRBJ1-1, reads KAGVTQTPRYLIKTRGQQVTLSCSPISGHRSVSWYQQTPGQGLQFLFEYFSETQRNKGNFPGRFSGRQFSNSRSEMNVSTLELGDSALYLCASSLTGSGTEAFFGQGTRLTVV.

The chain employs TRBV9 and TRBJ2-3, with 10 bases lining up with TRBD2. The CDR3 consists of 17 residues. The V and J ends lost 2 bases and 0 bases, in that order; junction bases with no gene match: 6. CDR1 and CDR2 from the germline V gene are SGDLS and YYNGEE. This CDR3 is CASSVIAGGSSTDTQYF. In nucleotides, the CDR3 is TGTGCCAGCAGCGTGATAGCGGGGGGTTCTAGCACAGATACGCAGTATTTT.

This clone was seen a single time. The chain employs TRBV19 and TRBJ1-1; 11 positions match TRBD1. With 6 bases clipped from V and 3 bases from J, the junction kept 3 bases outside the gene matches. CDR3 size: 14 residues. Germline V gene data show CDR1 as LNHDA and CDR2 as SQIVND (reference sequence). The CDR3 reads CASREDRGHTEAFF. The CDR3 DNA follows: TGTGCCAGTAGGGAGGACAGGGGGCACACTGAAGCTTTCTTT.

V usage is TRBV7-2 and J usage is TRBJ2-2; 7 bases are a match to TRBD2. Looked up from germline, CDR1 is SGHTA and CDR2 is FQGNSA. There are 15 residues in the CDR3. Trimming removed 3 bases from V and 4 bases from J; junction bases left unmatched: 5. The CDR3 loop reads CASSLTGGTTGELFF. In DNA, the CDR3 is TGTGCCAGCAGCTTGACCGGGGGGACCACCGGGGAGCTGTTTTTT.

The gene calls are TRBV6-5 and TRBJ1-1; D may be TRBD1 (5 bases). The germline V gene has CDR1 MNHEY and CDR2 SVGAGI. Trimming stripped 2 bases from V and 5 bases from J, with 15 bases between. The CDR3 has 15 residues. The CDR3 here is CASSYTAGEGTEAFF. In DNA form, the CDR3 reads TGTGCCAGCAGTTACACAGCGGGGGAGGGAACTGAAGCTTTCTTT.

The chain uses TRBV6-4 and TRBJ1-1, with D maybe TRBD1 (5 bases). V dropped 4 bases and J dropped 4 bases, with 13 bases sitting between them. The CDR3 is 14 residues long. Germline lookup yields CDR1 MRHNA and CDR2 SNTAGT. CDR3 amino acids: CASSVTMGGTEAFF. DNA of the CDR3: TGTGCCAGCAGTGTAACTATGGGGGGCACTGAAGCTTTCTTT.

The gene calls are TRBV19 and TRBJ1-4; D call uncertain. CDR3 length: 19 amino acids. V gave up 4 bases and J gave up 11 bases, with 32 bases separating them. Germline loops: CDR1 LNHDA, CDR2 SQIVND (reference sequence). The CDR3 DNA reads TGTGCCAGTAGTACAGCTAGCGTATCCGAGTCGTCTTTGGTCTGGAAACTGTTTTTT. Its translation is CASSTASVSESSLVWKLFF.

The chain recombines TRBV7-7 with TRBJ2-2; 8 bases align to TRBD1. The CDR3 has 15 amino acids. V trimming: 1 base; J trimming: 4 bases; junction bases outside the gene matches: 2. Germline assignment: CDR1 SSHAT and CDR2 FNYEAQ (reference sequence). This chain's CDR3 is CASSLGTGFTGELFF. The CDR3 nucleotides read TGTGCCAGCAGCTTAGGGACAGGGTTCACCGGGGAGCTGTTTTTT. Variable domain in full (rest from reference TRBV7-7 and TRBJ2-2): GAGVSQSPRYKVTKRGQDVTLRCDPISSHATLYWYQQALGQGPEFLTYFNYEAQPDKSGLPSDRFSAERPEGSISTLTIQRTEQRDSAMYRCASSLGTGFTGELFFGEGSRLTVL.

The V gene is TRBV24-1, the J gene TRBJ2-7; a weak D match, TRBD2 (6 bases). Deletions cut 2 bases from V and 4 bases from J, with 11 bases between. There are 14 residues in the CDR3. Germline V gene lookup returns CDR1 KGHDR and CDR2 SFDVKD. CDR3: CATSDSSGGYEQYF. DNA of the CDR3: TGTGCCACCAGTGATTCCTCTGGGGGGTACGAGCAGTACTTC.

CDR3 loop: CASSLGGLSNQPQHF. The CDR3 DNA reads TGTGCCAGCAGCCTGGGTGGACTTAGCAATCAGCCCCAGCATTTT. This chain links TRBV7-6 with TRBJ1-5; the D is unclear. Germline CDR1 is SGHVS and CDR2 is FNYEAQ. Trimming pared 5 bases from V and 0 bases from J, leaving 11 bases between. The CDR3 sequence is 15 residues long. The whole variable domain, filled in from reference TRBV7-6 and TRBJ1-5, reads GAGVSQSPRYKVTKRGQDVALRCDPISGHVSLYWYRQALGQGPEFLTYFNYEAQQDKSGLPNDRFSAERPEGSISTLTIQRTEQRDSAMYRCASSLGGLSNQPQHFGDGTRLSIL.

This chain uses TRBV24-1 with TRBJ2-5, with 12 positions matching TRBD2. This CDR3 region has 17 residues. V was pared by 5 bases and J by 0 bases, with 6 bases of the junction left unmatched. Germline CDR1 KGHDR, CDR2 SFDVKD. The CDR3 coding sequence is TGTGCCACCAGTGGGGCTAGCGGGGGGGATTACCAAGAGACCCAGTACTTC. As protein: CATSGASGGDYQETQYF.